The 9 T cell receptor beta chains in this list originate from one sample, sequenced in a study of CD8 T cells in Susac syndrome. Random hexamers primed reverse transcription of about 0.5 to 1 ug RNA. MiXCR was run by TCRdb on the immunoSEQ multiplex PCR reads, yielding one entry per CDR3 protein. The sample lists 130,000 to 150,000 distinct CDR3 sequences, 85% to 95% occurring once. The material sequenced was CD8+ T cells from PBMCs. The receptors stem from a human donor in good health.

The V gene is TRBV19, the J gene TRBJ2-1; D could derive from TRBD1 or TRBD2 (5 bases each). V was shortened by 1 base and J by 6 bases, with 10 bases between the two germline ends. This CDR3 is 14 amino acids long. The germline V gene encodes CDR1 LNHDA and CDR2 SQIVND (reference sequence). CDR3 DNA sequence: TGTGCCAGTAGTATAGCCGGGACGCCCAATGAGCAGTTCTTC. Protein: CASSIAGTPNEQFF.

The chain has TRBV28 and TRBJ2-5; TRBD2 might be the D (5 bases). Germline CDR1 is MDHEN and CDR2 is SYDVKM. This CDR3 has 14 amino acids. Deletions cut 7 bases from V and 5 bases from J, with 17 bases between. In DNA, the CDR3 is TGTGCCAGCAACCCCCCCTCTCGCGGGGAGACCCAGTACTTC. Amino acids: CASNPPSRGETQYF.

The chain carries TRBV28 and TRBJ1-1, with D hard to call. The CDR3 length is 14 residues. CDR1 and CDR2 (germline): MDHEN, SYDVKM. With 4 bases removed from V and 3 bases from J, the gap between germline ends came to 12 bases. CDR3 DNA: TGTGCCAGCAGTTGGAGGGCCGGATACACTGAAGCTTTCTTT. Protein product: CASSWRAGYTEAFF.

The chain uses TRBV5-6 and TRBJ1-2; possibly TRBD1 for D (6 bases). This CDR3 has 17 amino acids. The V end was cut by 0 bases, the J end by 10 bases, with 25 bases between. Germline CDR1 and CDR2: SGHDT and YYEEEE. CDR3 amino acids: CASSLDREYLGREDYTF. The DNA for the CDR3 is TGTGCCAGCAGCTTGGACAGGGAATACCTTGGCCGGGAAGACTACACCTTC.

The chain has TRBV20-1 and TRBJ2-6; TRBD1 might be the D (7 bases). The CDR3 contains 15 residues. Germline CDR1 is DFQATT and CDR2 is SNEGSKA (reference sequence). V shed 6 bases and J shed 1 base, with 13 bases lying between them. The CDR3 sequence: CSARDRPSGANVLTF. DNA of the CDR3: TGCAGTGCGCGGGACAGACCATCTGGGGCCAACGTCCTGACTTTC.

The V gene is TRBV29-1, the J gene TRBJ2-7; TRBD2 might be the D (6 bases). With 7 bases removed from V and 5 bases from J, the gap between germline ends came to 15 bases. The CDR3 is 12 residues long. Germline V CDR1 and CDR2: SQVTM, ANQGSEA. CDR3 in amino acids: CSATDPGDEQYF. The CDR3 bases are TGCAGCGCCACGGACCCGGGGGACGAGCAGTACTTC.

In its sample, this clonotype was seen once. CDR3 in DNA: TGTGCCAGCAGCCAAGAGTCGGGCCCTTCGAGCGAGCAGTACTTC. Protein sequence: CASSQESGPSSEQYF. The rearrangement links TRBV3-1 to TRBJ2-7, with D unclear. The CDR3 runs 15 residues. Trimming took off 0 bases at V and 6 bases at J, with 15 bases between the two ends. CDR1 and CDR2 from the germline V gene are LGHDT and YNNKEL (reference sequence).

This clonotype was picked up one time. This chain links TRBV4-3 with TRBJ2-1; 11 nucleotides match TRBD2. The CDR3 sequence is 16 residues long. With 0 bases clipped from V and 9 bases from J, the junction kept 7 bases outside the gene matches. The germline V gene has CDR1 LGHNA and CDR2 YSLEER. DNA for the CDR3: TGCGCCAGCAGCCAAGAGTTAGCGGGAGGGTATATTGAGCAGTTCTTC. This gives the protein CASSQELAGGYIEQFF.

The genes are TRBV28 and TRBJ1-5; D not certain. The V end was cut by 7 bases, the J end by 11 bases, with 21 bases between. Germline V lookup: CDR1 MDHEN, CDR2 SYDVKM. The CDR3 covers 14 residues. Here the CDR3 DNA reads TGTGCCAGCACCCCGTCGGTGTTAGGACGGGCCCAGCATTTT. This encodes CASTPSVLGRAQHF. The full variable domain, completed using reference TRBV28 and TRBJ1-5, is DVKVTQSSRYLVKRTGEKVFLECVQDMDHENMFWYRQDPGLGLRLIYFSYDVKMKEKGDIPEGYSVSREKKERFSLILESASTNQTSMYLCASTPSVLGRAQHFGDGTRLSIL.